This T cell receptor beta chain is drawn from a study of T cells in pancreatic ductal adenocarcinoma. V lost 6 bases to trimming and J lost 8 bases; unmatched junction nucleotides: 8. This CDR3 is built from 14 residues. Germline-derived CDR1 and CDR2 are MNHEY and SVGAGI. For this clone: The antigen remains unidentified.

Overall study findings and caveats: Tumor samples had fewer productive templates and 7.5 to 9.5-fold fewer unique clonotypes than blood. This surgical cohort overrepresents the minority presenting with early-stage disease. Mean clonality was around 0.11 in tumors and about 0.079 in blood, not significantly different.

Surgery without prior neoadjuvant therapy was the treatment of the selected pancreatic ductal adenocarcinoma patients. Measured with immunoSEQ multiplex PCR; TCRdb has only the in-frame clones, and not every one. The profile shows roughly 2,500 clones, roughly 84% of them singletons. The clonotype originates from a human donor with pancreatic ductal adenocarcinoma. V is TRBV6-5 and J is TRBJ1-4, with TRBD1 matching 8 bases. Material: pancreatic tumor tissue. The CDR3 protein is CASRYGQGEEKLFF. The CDR3 DNA reads TGTGCCAGCAGATACGGACAGGGAGAGGAAAAACTGTTTTTT.